This record covers a single TCR beta chain. Antigen specificity is unknown. The data were taken from a study of beta chain features in type 1 diabetes. Study outcomes and limitations: Shorter TCRB CDR3s, moderately but significantly so, marked every one of the four CD4+ subsets in Type 1 diabetes patients.

Investigators reverse transcribed all isolated RNA, so they sequenced expressed TCRB transcripts. Libraries were prepared by immunoSEQ multiplex PCR; TCRdb keeps only in-frame clonotypes and omits some of them. The table lists more than 300,000 clones, around a tenth of them singletons, with about 0.6% in the top ten. Input material: central memory CD4+ T cells from blood. The TCR comes from a man aged 25 to 45 with type 1 diabetes.

CDR3 coding DNA: TGTGCCAGCAGCCTACTTGGGACAGGGAATCAGCCCCAGCATTTT. It is translated as CASSLLGTGNQPQHF. The chain employs TRBV2 and TRBJ1-5, with 9 bases aligning to TRBD1. Germline lookup yields CDR1 SNHLY and CDR2 FYNNEI. V lost 6 bases and J lost 4; bases outside the gene matches: 7. This CDR3 is 15 amino acids long.